This is a list of T cell receptor beta chains from one sample in a study of cytotoxic CD8 clonotypes in ibrutinib-treated CLL. The repertoire was sequenced with immunoSEQ multiplex PCR; TCRdb's copy has only in-frame clones and lacks some. The sample lists a few hundred thousand clones, around four fifths seen once, with under 8.5% in the top ten. The material was PBMCs, obtained before ibrutinib treatment. Every receptor here comes from a human donor with chronic lymphocytic leukemia. CDR3s include the opening cysteine and the closing phenylalanine or tryptophan. D genes are given only for firm matches. Part of the rows lack a size; the others show once, few, many or a class for expanded clones.

v_call: TRBV6-1; d_call: NA; j_call: TRBJ1-4; clone_size: NA; cdr3_nt: TGTGCCAGCAGTGAACCCTGGGACCGTATTGAAAAACTGTTTTTT; cdr3_aa: CASSEPWDRIEKLFF
v_call: TRBV7-2; d_call: NA; j_call: TRBJ1-2; clone_size: NA; cdr3_nt: TGTGCCAGCAGCGGAGGAGGATATGGCTACACCTTC; cdr3_aa: CASSGGGYGYTF
v_call: TRBV29-1; d_call: TRBD1; j_call: TRBJ2-7; clone_size: NA; cdr3_nt: TGCAGCGTTGATCTGGACAGGGGTGAACACGAGCAGTACTTC; cdr3_aa: CSVDLDRGEHEQYF
v_call: TRBV29-1; d_call: NA; j_call: TRBJ2-7; clone_size: NA; cdr3_nt: TGCAGCGTTGTATACGGGGCAGCCTCGAAAATTTACGAGCAGTACTTC; cdr3_aa: CSVVYGAASKIYEQYF
v_call: TRBV10-3; d_call: NA; j_call: TRBJ1-5; clone_size: NA; cdr3_nt: TGTGCCACTGGGGTTGGGTTGGACCAGCCCCAGCATTTT; cdr3_aa: CATGVGLDQPQHF
v_call: TRBV15; d_call: NA; j_call: TRBJ1-2; clone_size: NA; cdr3_nt: TGTGCCACCAGCAGAGAACTGAGTCCTCCTTATGGCTACACCTTC; cdr3_aa: CATSRELSPPYGYTF
v_call: TRBV19; d_call: TRBD1; j_call: TRBJ2-5; clone_size: NA; cdr3_nt: TGTGCCAGTAGTAGATGGACAGGGGGCGCGTTAGAGACCCAGTACTTC; cdr3_aa: CASSRWTGGALETQYF
v_call: TRBV9; d_call: TRBD2; j_call: TRBJ2-2; clone_size: NA; cdr3_nt: TGTGCCAGCAGCGCCTCCGGCGGGAGGGCCTACACCGGGGAGCTGTTTTTT; cdr3_aa: CASSASGGRAYTGELFF
v_call: TRBV6-6; d_call: NA; j_call: TRBJ2-1; clone_size: NA; cdr3_nt: TGTGCCAGCAGATTGGAGAACAATGAGCAGTTCTTC; cdr3_aa: CASRLENNEQFF
v_call: TRBV7-2; d_call: NA; j_call: TRBJ1-1; clone_size: NA; cdr3_nt: TGTGCCAGCAGCTTAGAACGGAACACTGAAGCTTTCTTT; cdr3_aa: CASSLERNTEAFF
v_call: TRBV19; d_call: NA; j_call: TRBJ1-2; clone_size: NA; cdr3_nt: TGTGCCAGTAGTACGAACCTGGGACGTTCTAACTATGGCTACACCTTC; cdr3_aa: CASSTNLGRSNYGYTF
v_call: TRBV5-1; d_call: TRBD1; j_call: TRBJ2-7; clone_size: NA; cdr3_nt: TGCGCCAGCAGAGTAAGGGACAGCACCTACGAGCAGTACTTC; cdr3_aa: CASRVRDSTYEQYF
v_call: TRBV21-1; d_call: NA; j_call: TRBJ1-5; clone_size: NA; cdr3_nt: TGTGCCAGCAGCAAAGACCCGAGGCTACATCCGGGGGCTCAGCCCCAGCATTTT; cdr3_aa: CASSKDPRLHPGAQPQHF
v_call: TRBV6-5; d_call: NA; j_call: TRBJ1-2; clone_size: few; cdr3_nt: TGTGCCAGCAGTCCGGACAGCTATGGCTACACCTTC; cdr3_aa: CASSPDSYGYTF
v_call: TRBV20-1; d_call: NA; j_call: TRBJ2-3; clone_size: NA; cdr3_nt: TGCAGTGACATGTTGACAGATACGCAGTATTTT; cdr3_aa: CSDMLTDTQYF
v_call: TRBV11-1; d_call: TRBD1; j_call: TRBJ2-2; clone_size: once; cdr3_nt: TGTGCCAGCAGCTCCGGGGACAGGGGGCTTGCCGGGGAGCTGTTTTTT; cdr3_aa: CASSSGDRGLAGELFF
v_call: TRBV7-9; d_call: NA; j_call: TRBJ1-4; clone_size: few; cdr3_nt: TGTGCCAGCAGCTTGCAAAATGAAAAACTGTTTTTT; cdr3_aa: CASSLQNEKLFF
v_call: TRBV7-2; d_call: NA; j_call: TRBJ2-7; clone_size: NA; cdr3_nt: TGTGCCAGCAGCCGCAGGGAAGGGAGGCACGAGCAGTACTTC; cdr3_aa: CASSRREGRHEQYF
v_call: TRBV6-4; d_call: NA; j_call: TRBJ1-4; clone_size: NA; cdr3_nt: TGTGCCAGCAGCGCAGGGGCAAACAATGAAAAACTGTTTTTT; cdr3_aa: CASSAGANNEKLFF
v_call: TRBV4-3; d_call: TRBD2; j_call: TRBJ2-1; clone_size: NA; cdr3_nt: TGCGCCAGCAGCCGCCGACTAGCGGGATCGTCCTACAATGAGCAGTTCTTC; cdr3_aa: CASSRRLAGSSYNEQFF
v_call: TRBV18; d_call: NA; j_call: TRBJ2-3; clone_size: NA; cdr3_nt: TGTGCCAGCTCACCACCATGGGGGGCGGGAGATACGCAGTATTTT; cdr3_aa: CASSPPWGAGDTQYF
v_call: TRBV4-2; d_call: TRBD2; j_call: TRBJ2-7; clone_size: NA; cdr3_nt: TGTGCCAGCAGCCAAGAAGCCGGGACTAGCGGAACCTACGAGCAGTACTTC; cdr3_aa: CASSQEAGTSGTYEQYF
v_call: TRBV11-2; d_call: NA; j_call: TRBJ2-7; clone_size: NA; cdr3_nt: TGTGCCAGCAGCTCTCCTAGAGGGCTTCAGGCCTACGAGCAGTACTTC; cdr3_aa: CASSSPRGLQAYEQYF
v_call: TRBV6-1; d_call: NA; j_call: TRBJ1-2; clone_size: NA; cdr3_nt: TGTGCCAGCAGTCGGTCCTCAACGAAGTATGGCTACACCTTC; cdr3_aa: CASSRSSTKYGYTF
v_call: TRBV7-3; d_call: NA; j_call: TRBJ1-1; clone_size: NA; cdr3_nt: TGTGCCAGCAGCTTAGATAGGGCCACTGAAGCTTTCTTT; cdr3_aa: CASSLDRATEAFF
v_call: TRBV5-5; d_call: TRBD1; j_call: TRBJ1-3; clone_size: NA; cdr3_nt: TGTGCCAGCAGCCCCCGACAGGGCGCCGTTGGAAACACCATATATTTT; cdr3_aa: CASSPRQGAVGNTIYF
v_call: TRBV27; d_call: TRBD2; j_call: TRBJ2-5; clone_size: NA; cdr3_nt: TGTGCCAGCAGTTTATGGGGACTAGCGGCCCAAGAGACCCAGTACTTC; cdr3_aa: CASSLWGLAAQETQYF
v_call: TRBV9; d_call: TRBD1; j_call: TRBJ2-7; clone_size: NA; cdr3_nt: TGTGCCAGCAGCCTCCCCCCGGACAGGACCTACGAGCAGTACTTC; cdr3_aa: CASSLPPDRTYEQYF
v_call: TRBV6-5; d_call: NA; j_call: TRBJ2-1; clone_size: NA; cdr3_nt: TGTGCCAGCAGTCCCGGGGCCTACCAGTTGATCTTC; cdr3_aa: CASSPGAYQLIF
v_call: TRBV9; d_call: TRBD1; j_call: TRBJ1-5; clone_size: NA; cdr3_nt: TGTGCCAGCAGCGCACAGGGGGACCATCAGCCCCAGCATTTT; cdr3_aa: CASSAQGDHQPQHF
v_call: TRBV7-8; d_call: NA; j_call: TRBJ2-1; clone_size: NA; cdr3_nt: TGTGCCAGCAGCTTAGTAGTCAGCGGATCCTACAATGAGCAGTTCTTC; cdr3_aa: CASSLVVSGSYNEQFF
v_call: TRBV7-8; d_call: NA; j_call: TRBJ2-7; clone_size: once; cdr3_nt: TGTGCCAGCACAGGCTTTAGCGGTGCCTCCTACGAGCAGTACTTC; cdr3_aa: CASTGFSGASYEQYF
v_call: TRBV19; d_call: NA; j_call: TRBJ2-5; clone_size: NA; cdr3_nt: TGTGCCTCGGGTACTAGTGGAGAGACCCAGTACTTC; cdr3_aa: CASGTSGETQYF
v_call: TRBV7-2; d_call: TRBD2; j_call: TRBJ2-1; clone_size: NA; cdr3_nt: TGTGCCAGCAGCTGGCGGGAGGGCCGGTACAATGAGCAGTTCTTC; cdr3_aa: CASSWREGRYNEQFF
v_call: TRBV30; d_call: NA; j_call: TRBJ2-3; clone_size: NA; cdr3_nt: TGTGCCTGGAGTGTAGGTATGAGCACAGATACGCAGTATTTT; cdr3_aa: CAWSVGMSTDTQYF
v_call: TRBV7-9; d_call: TRBD2; j_call: TRBJ2-1; clone_size: NA; cdr3_nt: TGTGCCAGCAGCCCCGGACTAGCGGGAGGCCCCTCCTACAATGAGCAGTTCTTC; cdr3_aa: CASSPGLAGGPSYNEQFF